A single sample is the source of the 25 T cell receptor beta chains below, sequenced in a study of OX40 agonist ivuxolimab in advanced cancers. Assay: immunoSEQ multiplex PCR; the TCRdb copy retains only in-frame clones and omits some. This table has about 80,000 clones, around nine tenths appearing once. This material consisted of CD4+ or CD8+ T cells sorted from blood, taken in a trial of the OX40 agonist ivuxolimab. The receptors derive from an adult with an advanced solid tumor such as melanoma, head and neck, liver or kidney cancer.

This clone came up a few times. The V gene is TRBV13, the J gene TRBJ1-2; D remains ambiguous. The CDR3 runs to 16 residues. CDR1 PRHDT and CDR2 FYEKMQ come from the germline V gene (reference sequence). Deletions cut 6 bases from V and 2 bases from J, with 19 bases between. For the CDR3, the DNA is TGTGCCAGCAGAAGAATCGGGCGAGACAAGAACTATGGCTACACCTTC. It specifies CASRRIGRDKNYGYTF.

The CDR3 spells CASRPVPQGADTQYF. The CDR3 nucleotides read TGCGCCAGCAGACCAGTCCCCCAGGGGGCAGATACGCAGTATTTT. V usage is TRBV5-1 and J usage is TRBJ2-3, with 7 bases lining up with TRBD1. Germline V gives CDR1 SGHRS, CDR2 YFSETQ. With V trimmed by 5 bases and J by 4 bases, 10 bases remained unmatched. The CDR3 runs to 15 residues.

This clone was counted a single time. This chain joins TRBV19 and TRBJ1-2, with D tentatively TRBD1 (6 bases). CDR1 and CDR2 (germline): LNHDA, SQIVND (reference sequence). This CDR3 is built from 13 residues. V was pared by 5 bases and J by 0 bases, with 7 bases between. The CDR3 here is CASSGGPNYGYTF. The CDR3 region has the DNA TGTGCCAGTAGTGGGGGGCCTAACTATGGCTACACCTTC. Full variable domain (missing parts from reference TRBV19 and TRBJ1-2): DGGITQSPKYLFRKEGQNVTLSCEQNLNHDAMYWYRQDPGQGLRLIYYSQIVNDFQKGDIAEGYSVSREKKESFPLTVTSAQKNPTAFYLCASSGGPNYGYTFGSGTRLTVV.

On this clone: The identical CDR3 is also encoded by other nucleotide sequences in the sample. The CDR3 nucleotides are TGTGCCAGCAGCTCCTCAGGGTACGAGCAGTACTTC. Translation: CASSSSGYEQYF. The chain links TRBV7-2 to TRBJ2-7, with a weak D call TRBD1 (5 bases). The CDR3 totals 12 residues. Deletions cut 4 bases from V and 4 bases from J, with 8 bases between. Germline CDR1 is SGHTA and CDR2 is FQGNSA.

The chain carries TRBV28 and TRBJ2-5; 10 bases fit TRBD2. This CDR3 comprises 16 residues. V shed 3 bases and J 6 bases; nucleotides not matched to a gene: 10. Germline CDR1 MDHEN, CDR2 SYDVKM. CDR3 nucleotides: TGTGCCAGCAGTTTGGCCCCTAGCGGGAGTTTAAAGACCCAGTACTTC. The encoded protein is CASSLAPSGSLKTQYF.

The V and J genes are TRBV7-8 and TRBJ2-2; TRBD1 agrees at 9 bases. The CDR3 length is 15 residues. CDR1 is SGHVS and CDR2 is FQNEAQ in the germline V gene. The V gene end was trimmed by 7 bases and the J gene end by 6 bases; junction bases not matched to a gene: 9. CDR3 protein: CASTRQGVVAGELFF. DNA for the CDR3: TGTGCCAGCACCCGACAGGGGGTAGTAGCCGGGGAGCTGTTTTTT. Filled out from reference TRBV7-8 and TRBJ2-2, the complete variable domain reads GAGVSQSPRYKVAKRGQDVALRCDPISGHVSLFWYQQALGQGPEFLTYFQNEAQLDKSGLPSDRFFAERPEGSVSTLKIQRTQQEDSAVYLCASTRQGVVAGELFFGEGSRLTVL.

The count of this clone is one. V usage is TRBV5-1 and J usage is TRBJ1-1; a weak D match, TRBD1 (6 bases). The germline V gene has CDR1 SGHRS and CDR2 YFSETQ. The V end lost 0 bases, the J end lost 7 bases, and 10 bases lay between the germline ends. CDR3 size: 13 residues. CDR3 bases: TGCGCCAGCAGCTTGGGGACAGCGTTTGAAGCTTTCTTT. Its translation is CASSLGTAFEAFF. The complete variable domain, with remaining parts taken from reference TRBV5-1 and TRBJ1-1, reads KAGVTQTPRYLIKTRGQQVTLSCSPISGHRSVSWYQQTPGQGLQFLFEYFSETQRNKGNFPGRFSGRQFSNSRSEMNVSTLELGDSALYLCASSLGTAFEAFFGQGTRLTVV.

V gene TRBV7-8 combines with J gene TRBJ2-5; D gene unclear. V was pared by 5 bases and J by 5 bases, with 12 bases between. Germline-derived CDR1 and CDR2 are SGHVS and FQNEAQ. The CDR3 has 13 residues. The CDR3 region is CASSPRRAETQYF. CDR3 nucleotides: TGTGCCAGCAGCCCACGTAGAGCGGAGACCCAGTACTTC.

This chain uses TRBV6-1 with TRBJ1-5; D possibly corresponds to TRBD1 (5 bases). Germline lookup yields CDR1 MNHNS and CDR2 SASEGT. With 1 base removed from V and 8 bases from J, the gap between germline ends came to 15 bases. This CDR3 contains 15 residues. The CDR3 sequence is CASSEGGIPGKPQHF. The CDR3 bases are TGTGCCAGCAGTGAAGGCGGAATTCCAGGGAAGCCCCAGCATTTT.

This clone was detected once. This chain connects TRBV6-5 to TRBJ1-1; no definite D call. V gave up 0 bases and J gave up 0 bases, with 5 bases separating them. The CDR3 has 14 residues. Germline CDR1 and CDR2: MNHEY and SVGAGI. CDR3 amino acids: CASSYSALNTEAFF. In nucleotides, the CDR3 is TGTGCCAGCAGTTACTCGGCACTGAACACTGAAGCTTTCTTT.

In its sample, this clone was seen a few times. The rearrangement joins TRBV30 to TRBJ1-1, with D perhaps matching TRBD1 (6 bases). CDR1 is GTSNPN, CDR2 SVGIG, per germline (reference sequence). The length of the CDR3 is 11 residues. Trimming left V 7 bases short and J 3 bases short, with 9 bases between. The CDR3, as DNA: TGTGCCTTAGGACAGTACACTGAAGCTTTCTTT. This sequence encodes CALGQYTEAFF.

The chain uses TRBV5-1 and TRBJ2-5; D gene uncertain. From germline, CDR1 is SGHRS and CDR2 YFSETQ. Trimming took 2 bases from V and 4 from J, leaving 9 bases between them. The length of the CDR3 is 13 residues. The chain's CDR3 is CASSLFLSETQYF. In DNA form, the CDR3 reads TGCGCCAGCAGCTTATTCCTATCAGAGACCCAGTACTTC.

The DNA for the CDR3 is TGTGCCAGTAGATCTAGCGGGAGTCGTGAGCAGTTCTTC. Translating gives CASRSSGSREQFF. The gene calls are TRBV19 and TRBJ2-1, with 10 positions matching TRBD2. The CDR3 consists of 13 residues. The V segment lost 6 bases and the J segment 9 bases; nucleotides outside the gene matches: 5. Looked up from germline, CDR1 is LNHDA and CDR2 is SQIVND (reference sequence). Looking up the rest from reference TRBV19 and TRBJ2-1 gives the full variable domain: DGGITQSPKYLFRKEGQNVTLSCEQNLNHDAMYWYRQDPGQGLRLIYYSQIVNDFQKGDIAEGYSVSREKKESFPLTVTSAQKNPTAFYLCASRSSGSREQFFGPGTRLTVL.

In DNA, the CDR3 is TGTGCCAGCAGCTTAGCAACTAGCGGATACCAAGAGACCCAGTACTTC. As protein: CASSLATSGYQETQYF. The chain employs TRBV7-8 and TRBJ2-5; the match to TRBD2 covers 8 bases. Germline assignment: CDR1 SGHVS and CDR2 FQNEAQ. Losses at the gene ends were 0 bases for V and 0 bases for J; bases not matched to a gene: 3. CDR3 size: 16 residues.

This chain connects TRBV19 to TRBJ2-3; no definite D call. The CDR3 has 13 residues. Germline loops: CDR1 LNHDA, CDR2 SQIVND (reference sequence). The ends were cut back, 2 bases at V and 2 bases at J, with 5 bases in the middle. CDR3 bases: TGTGCCAGTAGTATAAGGCCCACAGATACGCAGTATTTT. Its translation is CASSIRPTDTQYF.

The V gene is TRBV9, the J gene TRBJ1-1; D uncertain. The CDR3 covers 11 residues. V lost 0 bases, J lost 4 bases, and 1 base lay in between. The germline gives CDR1 SGDLS, CDR2 YYNGEE. CDR3 coding DNA: TGTGCCAGCAGCGTAGTCACTGAAGCTTTCTTT. This encodes CASSVVTEAFF.

The V and J genes are TRBV27 and TRBJ2-7; 9 bases agree with TRBD1. J was trimmed by 6 bases and V by 4 bases; bases with no gene match: 10. The CDR3 loop spans 15 amino acids. The germline V gene encodes CDR1 MNHEY and CDR2 SMNVEV (reference sequence). This CDR3 reads CASSSLGTGSGEQYF. In DNA, the CDR3 is TGTGCCAGCAGTTCTCTCGGGACAGGGTCCGGCGAGCAGTACTTC.

The CDR3 sequence: CASATGGLLTGELFF. In nucleotides, the CDR3 is TGTGCCAGCGCAACAGGGGGCTTGCTCACCGGGGAGCTGTTTTTT. The chain joins TRBV28 to TRBJ2-2; 9 bases line up with TRBD1. The junction had 8 bases not matched to a gene; V was cut back by 8 bases and J by 4 bases. The CDR3 runs 15 residues. Germline V gives CDR1 MDHEN, CDR2 SYDVKM.

This clone was seen a handful of times. V is TRBV5-8 and J is TRBJ2-4; the D gene could be TRBD1 or TRBD2 (6 bases each). The V end lost 9 bases, the J end lost 4 bases, and 14 bases lay between the germline ends. The CDR3 covers 13 residues. The V gene's germline CDR1 is SGHTS and CDR2 YDEGEE. CDR3 sequence reads: CATERGRKNIQYF. The CDR3 DNA sequence: TGTGCCACCGAAAGGGGGAGGAAAAACATTCAGTACTTC.

The CDR3: CATSRERGPRVRAYEQYF. Here the CDR3 DNA reads TGTGCCACCAGCAGAGAGCGGGGCCCCAGGGTTAGGGCCTACGAGCAGTACTTC. The V call is TRBV15, the J call TRBJ2-7, with D possibly being TRBD2 (6 bases). V gave up 0 bases and J gave up 2 bases, with 20 bases separating them. This CDR3 contains 18 residues. In germline, CDR1 is LNHNV, CDR2 YYDKDF (reference sequence). Looking up the rest from reference TRBV15 and TRBJ2-7 gives the full variable domain: DAMVIQNPRYQVTQFGKPVTLSCSQTLNHNVMYWYQQKSSQAPKLLFHYYDKDFNNEADTPDNFQSRRPNTSFCFLDIRSPGLGDTAMYLCATSRERGPRVRAYEQYFGPGTRLTVT.

The gene calls are TRBV19 and TRBJ2-1; D remains unclear. CDR1 is LNHDA, CDR2 SQIVND, per germline (reference sequence). Deletions cut 3 bases from V and 7 bases from J, with 16 bases between. The CDR3 covers 15 residues. In DNA form, the CDR3 reads TGTGCCAGTAGTATGGTCGTCTTTCGTGGGAATGAGCAGTTCTTC. Its translation: CASSMVVFRGNEQFF.

The genes are TRBV6-1 and TRBJ1-1; perhaps TRBD1 as D (6 bases). Trimming left V 8 bases short and J 1 base short, with 11 bases between. Germline CDR1 is MNHNS and CDR2 is SASEGT. The CDR3 consists of 13 residues. The DNA of the CDR3 is TGTGCCAGCGTAGGGGGAGCGAACACTGAAGCTTTCTTT. Translated: CASVGGANTEAFF.

This rearrangement joins TRBV5-4 to TRBJ2-5; D may be TRBD1 (6 bases). CDR3 length: 15 residues. Germline V CDR1 and CDR2: SGHNT, YYREEE (reference sequence). V lost 3 bases and J lost 7, with 19 bases in between. The CDR3 nucleotides are TGTGCCAGCAGCTCCAGGGGTCCAGGCCCAGGGACCCAGTACTTC. It yields the protein CASSSRGPGPGTQYF.

The V gene is TRBV5-1, the J gene TRBJ1-2; 7 positions agree with TRBD1. The germline V gene has CDR1 SGHRS and CDR2 YFSETQ. After removal of 2 bases from V and 4 bases from J, the junction contained 5 bases not matched to a gene. The CDR3 totals 14 residues. The CDR3 protein is CASSFQTGTYGYTF. In DNA, the CDR3 is TGCGCCAGCAGCTTCCAGACAGGGACCTATGGCTACACCTTC.

V usage is TRBV30 and J usage is TRBJ2-1, with a possible D match to TRBD1 (6 bases). V lost 0 bases, J lost 5 bases, and 14 bases lay in between. This CDR3 region has 15 residues. CDR1 is GTSNPN, CDR2 SVGIG, per germline (reference sequence). The CDR3 reads CAWSVGLQGNNEQFF. CDR3 in DNA: TGTGCCTGGAGTGTAGGATTACAGGGCAACAATGAGCAGTTCTTC.